This TCR beta chain was captured by sequencing in a study of spatial heterogeneity in lung cancer. Study summary: An average of more than ten raw reads was observed per unique TCR and UMI combination.

Indicated time point: sample taken at primary tumor resection. Material for sequencing was whole RNA from tumor, nontumor lung or frozen PBMC, left unsorted. TCRdb reanalysed the 5' RACE reads using MiXCR and keeps one entry per CDR3 protein. The table has fewer than 15,000 distinct CDR3 sequences, 3% to 4% seen once. Deletions cut 1 base from V and 3 bases from J, with 7 bases between. Germline V lookup: CDR1 SNHLY, CDR2 FYNNEI. This CDR3 comprises 13 residues. This clonotype was seen a few times. Since it is a stray read in a library aimed at alpha chains, this beta chain has a size that is not meaningful.

The sequence was obtained from a male donor with early-stage non-small cell lung cancer. The V gene is TRBV2, the J gene TRBJ2-7; D gene unclear. Sequencing was performed on PBMCs, taken at surgery. The CDR3 loop is CASSEGPDYEQYF. CDR3 nucleotides: TGTGCCAGCAGTGAAGGTCCCGACTACGAGCAGTACTTC.